A selection of T cell receptor beta chains follows, all from one sample in a study of long-term antiretroviral therapy in people with HIV. Sequencing used immunoSEQ multiplex PCR; TCRdb keeps in-frame clones, though not all of them. The sample contains 11,000 to 15,000 clones, around 84% of which appear only once. This specimen consisted of unsorted PBMCs, obtained 0.4 years after starting antiretroviral therapy. The receptors shown here come from a man in his thirties or forties with HIV. CDR3s include the opening cysteine and the closing phenylalanine or tryptophan. A D gene is named only where the DNA matches it firmly.

len	d_gene	v_gene	j_gene	CDR3aa
15	TRBD2	TRBV30	TRBJ2-3	CAWSSRTSGRDTQYF
15	NA	TRBV4-3	TRBJ1-5	CASSQGRASNQPQHF
15	NA	TRBV4-2	TRBJ2-7	CASSQDRAGDYEQYF
14	NA	TRBV4-3	TRBJ2-7	CASSQVPGVYEQYF
15	NA	TRBV7-9	TRBJ2-5	CASSLARVAGETQYF
16	TRBD2	TRBV11-3	TRBJ2-5	CASSPGGAGGPETQYF
12	NA	TRBV28	TRBJ1-1	CAVGVASTEAFF
13	NA	TRBV6-5	TRBJ1-2	CASSQGANYGYTF
14	TRBD1	TRBV2	TRBJ1-5	CASSDRGVGQPQHF
15	NA	TRBV9	TRBJ2-7	CASSVEASLSYEQYF
19	TRBD2	TRBV30	TRBJ2-4	CAWSVPGLAGLLAKNIQYF
16	TRBD2	TRBV6-5	TRBJ2-1	CASSYSSGRGNNEQFF
14	NA	TRBV6-5	TRBJ1-2	CASSKTVGVKGYTF
17	TRBD1	TRBV5-1	TRBJ2-7	CASSSGQGSFSSYEQYF
13	NA	TRBV19	TRBJ1-5	CASSILSDQPQHF
15	NA	TRBV19	TRBJ2-3	CASSNGLASTDTQYF
17	NA	TRBV5-8	TRBJ1-5	CASSLGVRGYSNQPQHF
14	NA	TRBV28	TRBJ1-4	CASSRGSTNEKLFF
14	TRBD1	TRBV10-3	TRBJ1-5	CAADTGDSNQPQHF
14	NA	TRBV7-2	TRBJ2-3	CASSSASGTDTQYF
12	NA	TRBV10-2	TRBJ2-3	CASRRPSDTQYF
14	NA	TRBV6-5	TRBJ2-1	CASSLSYREGEQFF
15	TRBD2	TRBV5-1	TRBJ2-7	CASSLKLAGGYEQYF
16	NA	TRBV6-5	TRBJ2-5	CASSYKEGRSGETQYF
15	TRBD2	TRBV19	TRBJ2-1	CASRGLAENPQEQFF
16	TRBD2	TRBV10-2	TRBJ2-3	CASSESLAGYTDTQYF
14	NA	TRBV6-6	TRBJ1-2	CASSATLEMYGYTF
14	NA	TRBV19	TRBJ2-7	CASSNSNPGGEQYF
15	NA	TRBV5-6	TRBJ2-3	CASSLPGRVTDTQYF
12	NA	TRBV11-2	TRBJ1-2	CASSAGQFGYTF
15	TRBD1	TRBV11-3	TRBJ2-3	CASSLGQGETDTQYF
12	NA	TRBV27	TRBJ2-5	CASRRGEETQYF
16	NA	TRBV11-3	TRBJ2-3	CASSGHGGLSTDTQYF
14	NA	TRBV25-1	TRBJ2-7	CASSESSAGIRQYF
16	TRBD2	TRBV6-5	TRBJ2-7	CASSYSLAGLRYEQYF
15	TRBD1	TRBV6-1	TRBJ1-2	CASSEAGTGSNGYTF
17	TRBD2	TRBV7-9	TRBJ2-1	CASSPKEQRGKENEQFF
13	NA	TRBV29-1	TRBJ2-1	CSAGGRERIEQFF
11	NA	TRBV29-1	TRBJ2-3	CSALTRDTQYF
14	NA	TRBV13	TRBJ2-2	CASSSQRDTGELFF
13	NA	TRBV13	TRBJ1-3	CASSPNSGNTIYF
19	TRBD1	TRBV19	TRBJ1-5	CASTIHPRTGSFSNQPQHF
13	NA	TRBV7-9	TRBJ1-4	CASSPRLTEKLFF
16	TRBD1	TRBV30	TRBJ2-2	CAWRGGQGVYTGELFF
14	NA	TRBV2	TRBJ2-3	CASLSSQSRDTQYF
17	NA	TRBV5-6	TRBJ1-1	CASSPAGRGGRNTEAFF
13	NA	TRBV19	TRBJ2-7	CASSKSGLYEQYF
16	TRBD2	TRBV4-1	TRBJ2-1	CASSPRGSGILTEQFF
15	NA	TRBV14	TRBJ2-7	CASSLGLVGSYEQYF
14	TRBD1	TRBV6-1	TRBJ2-1	CASQTGNSYNEQFF